The T cell receptor beta chain described here comes from a study of T-cell memory formation after mild COVID-19. Overall study results and limits: Pre-infection memory contained some responding clones, which suggested that cross-reactive memory had joined.

Via MiXCR, TCRdb re-called the 5' RACE reads, giving one row per CDR3 protein. The table lists around 320,000 distinct CDR3 sequences, around 30% of them singletons, with about 13% in the top ten. Germline V CDR1 and CDR2: MNHEY, SMNVEV (reference sequence). The CDR3 sequence is 14 residues long. With 6 bases clipped from V and 6 bases from J, the junction kept 10 bases outside the gene matches. About this clonotype: The target antigen is unknown.

The sequence derives from an adult woman who had mild COVID-19 (a few samples of this study predate the infection). Cell type and time point are not known. Material for sequencing was PBMCs or a T cell subset sorted from them (not recorded which). J is TRBJ2-7 and V is TRBV27; 8 bases line up with TRBD2. The CDR3 region has the DNA TGTGCCAGCAGGTCGAGCGGGAGAAAAGGCGAGCAGTACTTC. Its translation is CASRSSGRKGEQYF.